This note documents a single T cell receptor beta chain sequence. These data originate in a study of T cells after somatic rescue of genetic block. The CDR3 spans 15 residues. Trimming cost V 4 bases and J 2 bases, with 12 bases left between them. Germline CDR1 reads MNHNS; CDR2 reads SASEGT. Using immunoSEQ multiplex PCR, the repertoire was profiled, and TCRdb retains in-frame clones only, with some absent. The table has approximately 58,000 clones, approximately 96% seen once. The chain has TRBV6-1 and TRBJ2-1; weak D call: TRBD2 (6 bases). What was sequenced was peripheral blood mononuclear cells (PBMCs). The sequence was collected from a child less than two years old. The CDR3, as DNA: TGTGCCAGCAGTGTTTTACGGGAGCCCTACAATGAGCAGTTCTTC. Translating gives CASSVLREPYNEQFF.